This TCR beta chain was obtained from a study of blood T cell repertoires in COVID-19. Participants spanned ages about 18 to 90 years and resided in 20 to 30 US areas. Cohort 3 donors were reported recovered after two negative PCRs, clearance, or symptom resolution. The CDR3 totals 16 residues. The method was immunoSEQ multiplex PCR; TCRdb's version includes in-frame clones alone and lacks a portion of them. This sample has 200,000 to 250,000 clones, with about 83% found just once. This clonotype was obtained from a woman in her thirties or forties who had recovered from COVID-19. The sample taken for sequencing was PBMCs or T cells enriched from blood (not recorded which). The chain is built from TRBV21-1 and TRBJ1-5. TRBV21-1 is described as a pseudogene. The DNA of the CDR3 is TGTGCCAGCAGCAAAGGGGGAGAGTCGGGCAATCAGCCCCAGCATTTT. Translation: CASSKGGESGNQPQHF.